The following is a T cell receptor beta chain sequence with its context. CDR1 and CDR2 (germline): LGHDT, YNNKEL (reference sequence). This CDR3 spans 14 amino acids. The V end was cut by 3 bases, the J end by 3 bases, with 9 bases between. The data are from a study of blood T cell repertoires in COVID-19. Data came from immunoSEQ multiplex PCR; TCRdb stores just in-frame clones and leaves some out. The sample gives about 280,000 clones, 88% of which show up once; just under 9.5% is in the top ten. V gene TRBV3-1 (or the pseudogene TRBV3-2) combines with J gene TRBJ1-3, with no clear D. The sample comprised peripheral blood. This clonotype was sampled from a man between 18 and 29 years old with active or convalescent COVID-19. CDR3 nucleotide sequence: TGTGCCAGCAGCCAGGGAGATTATGGAAACACCATATATTTT. Its translation: CASSQGDYGNTIYF.